Presented here are 27 T cell receptor beta chains from one specimen sequenced in a study of T-cell memory formation after mild COVID-19. Each CDR3 protein gets one entry after TCRdb re-called the 5' RACE reads with MiXCR. Seen here are around 250,000 distinct CDR3 sequences, roughly a sixth observed once, and the top ten hold 20% to 25%. The sample consisted of PBMCs or a T cell subset sorted from them (not recorded which). These receptors originate from a man between 18 and 29 years old who had mild COVID-19 (a few samples of this study predate the infection). Cell type and time point are not known.

The V call is TRBV10-3, the J call TRBJ1-3; D is unclear. Germline V gives CDR1 ENHRY, CDR2 SYGVKD. V gave up 4 bases and J gave up 0 bases, with 16 bases separating them. The CDR3 is made up of 17 amino acids. The CDR3 sequence: CAISGQFDVSSGNTIYF. The CDR3 nucleotides read TGTGCCATCAGTGGCCAATTTGACGTTAGCTCTGGAAACACCATATATTTT.

This clonotype has a handful of counts. The chain uses TRBV20-1 and TRBJ1-1; D is ambiguous. V shed 3 bases and J shed 1 base, with 9 bases lying between them. CDR3 length: 13 amino acids. The germline CDR1 and CDR2 sequences are DFQATT and SNEGSKA (reference sequence). CDR3 in amino acids: CSARPDGNTEAFF. The CDR3 nucleotides are TGCAGTGCTAGGCCGGACGGGAACACTGAAGCTTTCTTT.

The V gene is TRBV4-1, the J gene TRBJ1-2; TRBD1 agrees at 8 bases. Germline V CDR1 and CDR2: MGHRA, YSYEKL. Trimming at V came to 5 bases and at J to 12 bases, leaving 11 bases not matched to a gene. This CDR3 spans 13 amino acids. The chain's CDR3 is CASSSRTGWGHTF. The CDR3 DNA reads TGCGCCAGCAGCTCCCGGACAGGGTGGGGACACACCTTC.

This clonotype has more than one count but fewer than ten. CDR3 loop: CASSPDRGERFMNTEAFF. The CDR3 coding sequence is TGTGCCAGCAGCCCCGACCGAGGCGAACGATTTATGAACACTGAAGCTTTCTTT. This chain uses TRBV7-2 with TRBJ1-1; D gene ambiguous. V lost 5 bases to trimming and J lost 0 bases, with 22 bases between them. The V gene's germline CDR1 is SGHTA and CDR2 FQGNSA. The length of the CDR3 is 18 residues.

V and J are TRBV5-1 and TRBJ1-2; D is unresolved. Per the germline V gene, CDR1 is SGHRS and CDR2 is YFSETQ. The V end was cut by 0 bases, the J end by 8 bases, with 14 bases between. The CDR3 sequence is 14 residues long. The CDR3 loop is CASSLEHGVDGYTF. CDR3 nucleotide sequence: TGCGCCAGCAGCTTGGAACATGGGGTCGACGGCTACACCTTC.

The J gene is TRBJ1-5, the V gene TRBV20-1; no definite D call. V was shortened by 1 base and J by 7 bases, with 11 bases between the two germline ends. The CDR3 runs 13 residues. The V gene's germline CDR1 is DFQATT and CDR2 SNEGSKA (reference sequence). CDR3 coding DNA: TGCAGTGCTAGAGTCGCAGCGAGGCAGCCCCAGCATTTT. Amino acids: CSARVAARQPQHF.

This clonotype was seen a few times. The genes are TRBV6-5 and TRBJ2-7; possible D gene TRBD1, 5 bases. CDR3 length: 14 residues. Germline loops: CDR1 MNHEY, CDR2 SVGAGI. Trimming cost V 6 bases and J 0 bases, with 12 bases left between them. CDR3 DNA sequence: TGTGCCAGCAGCCGACAGAGTAGCTCCTACGAGCAGTACTTC. Its translation is CASSRQSSSYEQYF.

The chain uses TRBV19 and TRBJ1-2, with D unresolved. This CDR3 is built from 12 residues. Trimming removed 5 bases from V and 7 bases from J, with 11 bases in between. Germline-derived CDR1 and CDR2 are LNHDA and SQIVND (reference sequence). The DNA for the CDR3 is TGTGCCAGTAGTCCGCGGACGGGTGGCTACACCTTC. It codes for CASSPRTGGYTF.

The rearrangement links TRBV18 to TRBJ2-7; 12 nucleotides line up with TRBD2. The length of the CDR3 is 16 residues. V shed 2 bases and J 2 bases; nucleotides not matched to a gene: 4. Germline lookup yields CDR1 KGHSH and CDR2 LQKENI. The CDR3 spells CASSPRSSGGAYEQYV. In DNA, the CDR3 is TGTGCCAGCTCACCAAGGTCTAGCGGGGGGGCCTACGAGCAGTACGTC.

The chain joins TRBV6-5 to TRBJ2-5; TRBD2 matches 14 bases. The CDR3 contains 17 residues. V lost 10 bases, J lost 2 bases, and 12 bases stayed unmatched. Germline V CDR1 and CDR2: MNHEY, SVGAGI. The CDR3 region has the DNA TGTGCCACTCATCCAGGACTAGCGGGGGGAAAGCAAGAGACCCAGTACTTC. Translation gives CATHPGLAGGKQETQYF.

V and J are TRBV20-1 and TRBJ2-5, with TRBD2 matching over 16 bases. The CDR3 has 16 residues. Germline CDR1 DFQATT, CDR2 SNEGSKA (reference sequence). J was trimmed by 5 bases and V by 6 bases; bases with no gene match: 9. The CDR3 sequence is CSAAGLAGGPWETQYF. The CDR3 coding sequence is TGCAGTGCAGCGGGACTAGCGGGGGGGCCCTGGGAGACCCAGTACTTC.

This clonotype has just a few counts. The rearrangement links TRBV4-3 to TRBJ2-3; D unclear. CDR1 and CDR2 (germline): LGHNA, YSLEER. Trimming took 2 bases from V and 3 from J, leaving 6 bases between them. The CDR3 is made up of 13 amino acids. The CDR3 nucleotides read TGCGCCAGCAGCCAACGTTGGACAGATACGCAGTATTTT. It specifies CASSQRWTDTQYF.

As to this clonotype: One junction end does not reproduce the germline sequence, and a read error may be involved. The CDR3 reads CASSRQCNQPQHF. Written as DNA, the CDR3 is TGTGCCAGCTCTCGACAGTGCAACCAGCCCCAGCATTTT. The chain has TRBV18 and TRBJ1-5; a possible D gene is TRBD1 (5 bases). This CDR3 is 13 amino acids long. CDR1 and CDR2 from the germline V gene are KGHSH and LQKENI. The entire variable domain, with the rest obtained from reference TRBV18 and TRBJ1-5, is as follows: NAGVMQNPRHLVRRRGQEARLRCSPMKGHSHVYWYRQLPEEGLKFMVYLQKENIIDESGMPKERFSAEFPKEGPSILRIQQVVRGDSAAYFCASSRQCNQPQHFGDGTRLSIL.

V usage is TRBV7-2 and J usage is TRBJ2-1; 9 bases fit TRBD2. This CDR3 has 16 residues. Trimming cost V 2 bases and J 4 bases; bases outside gene matches: 6. Germline V gene lookup returns CDR1 SGHTA and CDR2 FQGNSA. CDR3 amino acids: CASSLSISGGYNEQFF. The CDR3 coding sequence is TGTGCCAGCAGCTTAAGTATTAGCGGGGGTTACAATGAGCAGTTCTTC.

The chain joins TRBV5-5 to TRBJ2-3, with a tentative D call TRBD1 (6 bases). The ends were cut back, 6 bases at V and 0 bases at J, with 11 bases in the middle. CDR3 size: 14 residues. Germline loops: CDR1 SGHKS, CDR2 YYEKEE (reference sequence). Here the CDR3 DNA reads TGTGCCAGCAACCGTGACAGGAGCACAGATACGCAGTATTTT. Its protein is CASNRDRSTDTQYF.

CDR3 amino acids: CSAQEGTPNEKLFF. The CDR3 nucleotides are TGCAGTGCTCAAGAGGGGACACCGAATGAAAAACTGTTTTTT. The chain has TRBV20-1 and TRBJ1-4; tentatively, D is TRBD1 (6 bases). The germline V and J ends were trimmed by 5 bases and 5 bases, with 15 bases remaining between them. Germline CDR1 and CDR2: DFQATT and SNEGSKA (reference sequence). The CDR3 consists of 14 residues.

This clonotype appeared a few times. The genes are TRBV9 and TRBJ1-2; a possible D gene is TRBD1 (5 bases). Germline V gives CDR1 SGDLS, CDR2 YYNGEE. Trimming removed 7 bases from V and 4 bases from J, with 11 bases in between. CDR3 length: 12 residues. The CDR3 here is CASEGTSYGYTF. The CDR3, as DNA: TGTGCCAGCGAAGGGACTTCCTATGGCTACACCTTC.

This clonotype was seen a handful of times. The J gene is TRBJ2-3, the V gene TRBV2; D uncertain. The CDR3 contains 15 residues. The V gene's germline CDR1 is SNHLY and CDR2 FYNNEI. V dropped 4 bases and J dropped 4 bases, with 15 bases sitting between them. The CDR3 coding sequence is TGTGCCAGCAGTGTAAGAAAGGTTACGTCAGATACGCAGTATTTT. It yields the protein CASSVRKVTSDTQYF.

The sample holds a few counts of this clonotype. The chain employs TRBV6-2 or TRBV6-3 and TRBJ2-1, with D perhaps assigned TRBD1 or TRBD2 (5 bases each). This CDR3 is 17 amino acids long. The V end was cut by 6 bases, the J end by 4 bases, with 22 bases between. Germline V gene lookup returns CDR1 MNHEY and CDR2 SVGEGT. The CDR3 DNA is TGTGCCAGCAGCAAATATCCGGGACCTACCCATTACAATGAGCAGTTCTTC. It specifies CASSKYPGPTHYNEQFF.

This clonotype showed up just a few times. The chain couples TRBV5-4 to TRBJ1-2; possible D gene TRBD1, 6 bases. Trimming pared 3 bases from V and 8 bases from J, leaving 17 bases between. CDR1 and CDR2 (germline): SGHNT, YYREEE (reference sequence). The CDR3 runs 14 residues. CDR3 bases: TGTGCCAGCAGCTCATACAGGGCCCCTTGGGGCTACACCTTC. Translation gives CASSSYRAPWGYTF.

The CDR3 nucleotides are TGTGCCACCAGCCCAGGACAGACCGACGGGGAGACCCAGTACTTC. This gives the protein CATSPGQTDGETQYF. The V call is TRBV15, the J call TRBJ2-5, with D possibly TRBD1 on 6 matching bases. This CDR3 is 15 amino acids long. In germline, CDR1 is LNHNV, CDR2 YYDKDF (reference sequence). Trimming removed 5 bases from V and 5 bases from J, with 18 bases in between.

The chain links TRBV10-3 to TRBJ1-5, with D unresolved. The CDR3 contains 13 residues. Trimming took off 6 bases at V and 1 base at J, with 7 bases between the two ends. Germline V gene lookup returns CDR1 ENHRY and CDR2 SYGVKD. In DNA form, the CDR3 reads TGTGCCATCAGAGGGCAGAGCAATCAGCCCCAGCATTTT. Its protein product is CAIRGQSNQPQHF.

The gene calls are TRBV10-3 and TRBJ1-2, with 7 bases fitting TRBD1. Germline CDR1 and CDR2: ENHRY and SYGVKD. The CDR3 runs to 13 residues. V trimming: 11 bases; J trimming: 5 bases; junction bases outside the gene matches: 11. The CDR3 bases are TGTGCCCTCCGGGACAGCCTTCGGTATGGCTACACCTTC. Translated, it gives CALRDSLRYGYTF.

This clonotype appeared many times. The chain joins TRBV5-1 to TRBJ2-7; D remains unclear. Germline CDR1 reads SGHRS; CDR2 reads YFSETQ. Trimming removed 0 bases from V and 0 bases from J, with 10 bases in between. This CDR3 is built from 15 residues. CDR3 loop: CASSLVVGRSYEQYF. Here the CDR3 DNA reads TGCGCCAGCAGCTTGGTAGTAGGTCGCTCCTACGAGCAGTACTTC. Full variable domain (outside the CDR3, taken from reference TRBV5-1 and TRBJ2-7): KAGVTQTPRYLIKTRGQQVTLSCSPISGHRSVSWYQQTPGQGLQFLFEYFSETQRNKGNFPGRFSGRQFSNSRSEMNVSTLELGDSALYLCASSLVVGRSYEQYFGPGTRLTVT.

The rearrangement links TRBV9 to TRBJ2-5, with 15 bases aligning to TRBD2. Germline V gene data show CDR1 as SGDLS and CDR2 as YYNGEE. The CDR3 has 18 residues. V dropped 0 bases and J dropped 2; count of bases not matched to a gene: 5. This chain's CDR3 is CASSVGPGLAGGQETQYF. CDR3 nucleotide sequence: TGTGCCAGCAGCGTAGGGCCGGGACTAGCGGGGGGACAAGAGACCCAGTACTTC.

To note about this clonotype: One end of the junction fails to match germline, which may point to a read error. The rearrangement links TRBV7-7 to TRBJ2-5, with 10 bases that match TRBD2. CDR1 is SSHAT, CDR2 FNYEAQ, per germline (reference sequence). CDR3 length: 13 amino acids. The CDR3, as DNA: TGTGCTAGCAGCGGGGGGGCCCAAGAGACCCAGTACTTC. This gives the protein CASSGGAQETQYF.

Only a few counts were recorded for this clonotype. The gene calls are TRBV5-5 and TRBJ1-2; no clear D. CDR1 and CDR2 (germline): SGHKS, YYEKEE (reference sequence). Trimming left V 5 bases short and J 0 bases short, with 23 bases between. CDR3 length: 18 amino acids. This chain's CDR3 is CASSPSLETRLTNYGYTF. The CDR3 bases are TGTGCCAGCAGTCCCAGCTTGGAAACACGACTCACTAACTATGGCTACACCTTC. Combining the CDR3 with reference TRBV5-5 and TRBJ1-2 gives the whole variable domain DAGVTQSPTHLIKTRGQQVTLRCSPISGHKSVSWYQQVLGQGPQFIFQYYEKEERGRGNFPDRFSARQFPNYSSELNVNALLLGDSALYLCASSPSLETRLTNYGYTFGSGTRLTVV.